These 10 T cell receptor beta chains were sequenced from one sample in a study of blood T cells in healthy people across ages. Using a J-beta primer mix together with a sample-barcoded 5' primer, a second PCR was run for roughly 6 to 11 cycles. TCRdb reanalysed the 5' RACE reads using MiXCR and keeps one entry per CDR3 protein. The sample has fewer than 600,000 distinct CDR3 sequences, about 27% seen once. The data were also submitted as part of a second study, on T cells of mothers and their children.

Sequencing used blood. Receptor source: a boy aged 2 to 10 in good health.

There are a few counts of this clonotype. V is TRBV29-1 and J is TRBJ1-2; D is perhaps TRBD1 (5 bases). Per germline, CDR1 SQVTM and CDR2 ANQGSEA. V was pared by 2 bases and J by 0 bases, with 10 bases between. This CDR3 is 14 amino acids long. The CDR3 spells CSVEMGTTNYGYTF. The CDR3 nucleotides are TGCAGCGTTGAAATGGGGACCACTAACTATGGCTACACCTTC. The variable domain in full, completed from reference TRBV29-1 and TRBJ1-2, reads SAVISQKPSRDICQRGTSLTIQCQVDSQVTMMFWYRQQPGQSLTLIATANQGSEATYESGFVIDKFPISRPNLTFSTLTVSNMSPEDSSIYLCSVEMGTTNYGYTFGSGTRLTVV.

The chain uses TRBV29-1 and TRBJ2-1; D uncertain. Germline CDR1 is SQVTM and CDR2 is ANQGSEA. The CDR3 contains 13 residues. V lost 4 bases and J 4 bases, leaving 11 bases between the germline ends. This chain's CDR3 is CSVAVGRYNEQFF. The CDR3 bases are TGCAGCGTTGCGGTGGGCAGATACAATGAGCAGTTCTTC.

This sequence joins TRBV20-1 and TRBJ2-2; D remains ambiguous. Looked up from germline, CDR1 is DFQATT and CDR2 is SNEGSKA (reference sequence). The CDR3 has 12 amino acids. V was pared by 1 base and J by 0 bases, with 0 bases between. The CDR3 protein is CSARANTGELFF. The CDR3 bases are TGCAGTGCTAGAGCGAACACCGGGGAGCTGTTTTTT.

This chain joins TRBV20-1 and TRBJ2-4; TRBD2 aligns across 7 bases. From germline, CDR1 is DFQATT and CDR2 SNEGSKA (reference sequence). CDR3 length: 16 amino acids. Unmatched junction bases numbered 10, after V lost 0 bases and J lost 5 bases. The CDR3 is CSARDIQRDLQNIQYF. The CDR3 DNA sequence: TGCAGTGCTAGAGATATCCAGCGGGACCTCCAAAACATTCAGTACTTC.

Note on this clonotype: A much bigger clone sits one base away, suggesting this may be a read error. This sequence joins TRBV7-3 and TRBJ1-1; no clear D gene. Germline-derived CDR1 and CDR2 are SGHTA and FQGTGA. Trimming cost V 8 bases and J 8 bases, with 18 bases left between them. There are 13 residues in the CDR3. DNA of the CDR3: TGTGCCAGCGGCTGGCGACAAGACTCAGAAGCTTTCTTT. This translates into CASGWRQDSEAFF.

The CDR3: CASSPRSDTQYF. The CDR3, as DNA: TGTGCCAGCAGCCCGCGATCGGATACGCAGTATTTT. The chain recombines TRBV14 with TRBJ2-3; the D is unclear. V shed 4 bases and J shed 6 bases, with 8 bases lying between them. In germline, CDR1 is SGHDN, CDR2 FVKESK. CDR3 length equals 12 residues. The full variable domain, its missing parts supplied by reference TRBV14 and TRBJ2-3, is EAGVTQFPSHSVIEKGQTVTLRCDPISGHDNLYWYRRVMGKEIKFLLHFVKESKQDESGMPNNRFLAERTGGTYSTLKVQPAELEDSGVYFCASSPRSDTQYFGPGTRLTVL.

This clonotype showed up just a few times. The chain is built from TRBV25-1 and TRBJ2-7; 8 positions match TRBD1. The CDR3 loop spans 15 amino acids. CDR1 and CDR2 from the germline V gene are MGHDK and SYGVNS. With V trimmed by 3 bases and J by 7 bases, 11 bases remained unmatched. In DNA, the CDR3 is TGTGCCAGCAGTGAGAGGTGGCAGGGGGCGCTGGAGCAGTACTTC. It specifies CASSERWQGALEQYF.

This clonotype has more than one count but fewer than ten. V is TRBV6-1 and J is TRBJ2-5, with 12 nucleotides matching TRBD2. Germline V CDR1 and CDR2: MNHNS, SASEGT. Trimming cost V 8 bases and J 4 bases; bases outside gene matches: 8. This CDR3 is 15 amino acids long. The CDR3 loop reads CASELAGGRGETQYF. In DNA, the CDR3 is TGTGCCAGCGAACTAGCGGGGGGAAGGGGAGAGACCCAGTACTTC.

The sample holds one count of this clonotype. The chain has TRBV27 and TRBJ2-6, with unresolved D. CDR1 MNHEY and CDR2 SMNVEV come from the germline V gene (reference sequence). This CDR3 has 16 residues. Trimming cost V 5 bases and J 0 bases, with 11 bases left between them. The CDR3 DNA reads TGTGCCAGCAGTAGAGGAACCCTCTCTGGGGCCAACGTCCTGACTTTC. Amino acids: CASSRGTLSGANVLTF.

The CDR3 DNA follows: TGTGCCATCAGGGGGGGACAGGCGAATGAAAAACTGTTTTTT. This gives the protein CAIRGGQANEKLFF. This chain joins TRBV10-3 and TRBJ1-4, with TRBD1 identical over 8 bases. With V trimmed by 6 bases and J by 5 bases, 5 bases remained unmatched. Looked up from germline, CDR1 is ENHRY and CDR2 is SYGVKD. The CDR3 is made up of 14 amino acids.